The clone carrying this TCR beta chain has only a few counts. The antigen is unknown. Regarding time point: persistent/refractory GD, antithyroid drugs over 5 years with positive TRAb. Scientists built the TCR library using RNA that was extracted from PBMCs. The patients included were those that came from an endocrinology department in Xi'an, China. In building TCR beta libraries, iRepertoire HTBI primers were used together with Arm-PCR of CDR3 regions. TCRdb itself ran the multiplex PCR reads through MiXCR, one entry per CDR3 protein. The table shows around 510,000 distinct CDR3 sequences, with less than 25% occurring only once. The sample belongs to a study of regulatory T cells in long-lasting Graves disease. The study's findings and limits: TRBV28, TRBJ1-2 and TRBJ2-5 were favored in persistent disease. Graves' patients with persistent disease showed TCR diversity lower than patients newly diagnosed.

From germline, CDR1 is KGHDR and CDR2 SFDVKD. Trimming removed 4 bases from V and 0 bases from J, with 8 bases in between. This CDR3 comprises 15 residues. This clonotype was sampled from a female donor with Graves disease. The rearrangement joins TRBV24-1 to TRBJ2-2; unclear D gene. The specimen comprised peripheral blood mononuclear cells (PBMCs), sampled when the disease was refractory, from a patient treated with antithyroid drugs. The DNA of the CDR3 is TGTGCCACCAGTGACCTCGGACCGAACACCGGGGAGCTGTTTTTT. Its protein is CATSDLGPNTGELFF.